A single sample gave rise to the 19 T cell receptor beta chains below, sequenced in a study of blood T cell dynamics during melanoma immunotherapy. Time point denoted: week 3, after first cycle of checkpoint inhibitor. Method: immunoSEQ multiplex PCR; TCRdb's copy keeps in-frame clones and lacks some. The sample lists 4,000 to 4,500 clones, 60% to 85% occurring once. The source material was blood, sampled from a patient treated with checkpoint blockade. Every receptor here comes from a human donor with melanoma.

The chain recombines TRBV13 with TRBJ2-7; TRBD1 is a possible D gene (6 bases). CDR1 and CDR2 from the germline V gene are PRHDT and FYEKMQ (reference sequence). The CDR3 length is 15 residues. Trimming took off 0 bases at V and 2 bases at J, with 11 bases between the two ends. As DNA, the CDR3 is TGTGCCAGCAGCTTAGGAAAGGACAGACCCTACGAGCAGTACTTC. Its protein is CASSLGKDRPYEQYF. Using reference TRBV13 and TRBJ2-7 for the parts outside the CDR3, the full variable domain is AAGVIQSPRHLIKEKRETATLKCYPIPRHDTVYWYQQGPGQDPQFLISFYEKMQSDKGSIPDRFSAQQFSDYHSELNMSSLELGDSALYFCASSLGKDRPYEQYFGPGTRLTVT.

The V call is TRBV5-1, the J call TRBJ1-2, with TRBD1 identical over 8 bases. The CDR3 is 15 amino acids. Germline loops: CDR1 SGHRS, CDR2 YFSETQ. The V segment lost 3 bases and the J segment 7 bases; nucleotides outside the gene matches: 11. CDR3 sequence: CASSSSPGGPGGYTF. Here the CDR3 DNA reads TGCGCCAGCAGCTCATCACCAGGGGGCCCTGGTGGCTACACCTTC.

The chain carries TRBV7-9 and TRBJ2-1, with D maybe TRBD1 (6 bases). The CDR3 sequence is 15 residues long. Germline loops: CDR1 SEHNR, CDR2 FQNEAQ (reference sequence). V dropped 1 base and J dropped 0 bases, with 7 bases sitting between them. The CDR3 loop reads CASSLETGSYNEQFF. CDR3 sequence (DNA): TGTGCCAGCAGCTTAGAGACAGGCTCCTACAATGAGCAGTTCTTC.

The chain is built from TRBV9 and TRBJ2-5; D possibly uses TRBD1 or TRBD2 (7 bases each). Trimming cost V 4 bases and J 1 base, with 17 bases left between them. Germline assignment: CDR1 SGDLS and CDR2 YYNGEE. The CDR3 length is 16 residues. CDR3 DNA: TGTGCCAGCAGCCCTCAGGGGGGAGGGGGCCAAGAGACCCAGTACTTC. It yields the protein CASSPQGGGGQETQYF.

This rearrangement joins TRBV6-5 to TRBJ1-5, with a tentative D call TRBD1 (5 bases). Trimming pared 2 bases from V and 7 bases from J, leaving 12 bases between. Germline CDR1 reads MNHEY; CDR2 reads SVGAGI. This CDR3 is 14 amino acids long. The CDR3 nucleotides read TGTGCCAGCAGTTACGGGGGACCGGAGCAGCCCCAGCATTTT. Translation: CASSYGGPEQPQHF.

DNA of the CDR3: TGTGCCAGCGGGGGGAAACGCTCTGGGGCCAACGTCCTGACTTTC. Translating it yields CASGGKRSGANVLTF. The chain has TRBV7-9 and TRBJ2-6; the D gene is possibly TRBD2 (6 bases). This CDR3 spans 15 amino acids. CDR1 is SEHNR, CDR2 FQNEAQ, per germline (reference sequence). V lost 8 bases and J 0 bases, leaving 11 bases between the germline ends.

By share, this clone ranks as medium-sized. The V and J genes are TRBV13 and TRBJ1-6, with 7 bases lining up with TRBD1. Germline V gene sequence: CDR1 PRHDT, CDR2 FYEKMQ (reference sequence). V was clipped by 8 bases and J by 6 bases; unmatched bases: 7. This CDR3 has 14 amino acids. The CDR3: CASSVGQFNSPLHF. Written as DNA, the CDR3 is TGTGCCAGCTCGGTGGGACAGTTTAATTCACCCCTCCACTTT.

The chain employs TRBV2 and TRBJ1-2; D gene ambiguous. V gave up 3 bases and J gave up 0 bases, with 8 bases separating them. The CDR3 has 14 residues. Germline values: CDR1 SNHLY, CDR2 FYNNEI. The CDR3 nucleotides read TGTGCCAGCAGTGATGGACTGACTAACTATGGCTACACCTTC. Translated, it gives CASSDGLTNYGYTF. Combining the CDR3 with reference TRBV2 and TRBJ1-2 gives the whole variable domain EPEVTQTPSHQVTQMGQEVILRCVPISNHLYFYWYRQILGQKVEFLVSFYNNEISEKSEIFDDQFSVERPDGSNFTLKIRSTKLEDSAMYFCASSDGLTNYGYTFGSGTRLTVV.

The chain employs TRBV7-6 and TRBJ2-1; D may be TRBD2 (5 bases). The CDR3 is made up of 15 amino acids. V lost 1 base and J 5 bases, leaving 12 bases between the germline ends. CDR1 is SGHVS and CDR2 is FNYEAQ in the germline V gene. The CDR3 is CASSLGGVGNNEQFF. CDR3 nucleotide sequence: TGTGCCAGCAGCTTAGGGGGAGTGGGAAACAATGAGCAGTTCTTC.

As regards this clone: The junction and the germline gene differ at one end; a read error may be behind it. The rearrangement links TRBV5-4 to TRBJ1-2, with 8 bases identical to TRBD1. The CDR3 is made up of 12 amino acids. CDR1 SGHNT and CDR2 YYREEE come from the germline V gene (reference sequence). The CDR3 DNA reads TGTGCCAGCAGCTTAGGACAGGGAGAAGCAACTTGG. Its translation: CASSLGQGEATW.

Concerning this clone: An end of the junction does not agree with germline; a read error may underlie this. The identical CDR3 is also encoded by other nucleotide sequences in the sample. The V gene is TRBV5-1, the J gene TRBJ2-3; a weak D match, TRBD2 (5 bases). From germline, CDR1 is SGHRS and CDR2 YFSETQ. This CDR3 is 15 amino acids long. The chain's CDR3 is CASSFASGSTDTQYF. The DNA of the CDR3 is TGCGCCAGCAGCTTCGCAAGCGGAAGCACGGATACGCAGTATTTT.

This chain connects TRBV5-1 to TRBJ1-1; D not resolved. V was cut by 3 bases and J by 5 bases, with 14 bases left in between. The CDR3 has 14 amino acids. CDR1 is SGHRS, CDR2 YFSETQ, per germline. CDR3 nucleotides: TGCGCCAGCAGCTGGGGTGGGTCCCGAACTGAAGCTTTCTTT. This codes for CASSWGGSRTEAFF.

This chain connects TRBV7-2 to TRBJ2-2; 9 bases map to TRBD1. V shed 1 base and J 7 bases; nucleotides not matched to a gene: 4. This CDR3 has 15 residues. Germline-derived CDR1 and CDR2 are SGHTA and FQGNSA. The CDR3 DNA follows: TGTGCCAGCAGCTTAGGACAGGGGGGGGTCGGGGAGCTGTTTTTT. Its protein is CASSLGQGGVGELFF.

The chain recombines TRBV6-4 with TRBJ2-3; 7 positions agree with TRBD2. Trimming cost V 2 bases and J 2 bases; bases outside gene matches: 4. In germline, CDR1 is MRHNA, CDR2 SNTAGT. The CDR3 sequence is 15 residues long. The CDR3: CASSDMGLPTDTQYF. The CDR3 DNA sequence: TGTGCCAGCAGTGACATGGGACTACCCACAGATACGCAGTATTTT.

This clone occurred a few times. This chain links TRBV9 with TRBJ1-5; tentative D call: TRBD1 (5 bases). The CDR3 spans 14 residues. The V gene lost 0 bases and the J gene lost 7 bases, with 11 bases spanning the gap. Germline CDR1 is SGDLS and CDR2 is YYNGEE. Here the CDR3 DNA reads TGTGCCAGCAGCGTAGATGGGGCCGGGCAGCCCCAGCATTTT. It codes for CASSVDGAGQPQHF.

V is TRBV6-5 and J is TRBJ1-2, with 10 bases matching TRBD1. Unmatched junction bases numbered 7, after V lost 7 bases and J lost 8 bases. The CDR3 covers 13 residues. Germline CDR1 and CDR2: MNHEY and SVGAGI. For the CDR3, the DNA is TGTGCCAGCACCGACGGGACAGGGGACGGCTACACCTTC. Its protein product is CASTDGTGDGYTF.

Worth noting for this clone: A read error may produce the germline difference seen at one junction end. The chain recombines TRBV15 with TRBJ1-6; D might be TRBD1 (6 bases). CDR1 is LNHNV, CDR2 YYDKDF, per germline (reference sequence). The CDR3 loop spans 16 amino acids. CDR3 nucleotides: TGTGCCACCAGCCGAGACCAGGCAGGGGTAGATTCACCCCTCCACTTT. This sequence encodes CATSRDQAGVDSPLHF. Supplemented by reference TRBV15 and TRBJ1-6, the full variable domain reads DAMVIQNPRYQVTQFGKPVTLSCSQTLNHNVMYWYQQKSSQAPKLLFHYYDKDFNNEADTPDNFQSRRPNTSFCFLDIRSPGLGDTAMYLCATSRDQAGVDSPLHFGNGTRLTVT.

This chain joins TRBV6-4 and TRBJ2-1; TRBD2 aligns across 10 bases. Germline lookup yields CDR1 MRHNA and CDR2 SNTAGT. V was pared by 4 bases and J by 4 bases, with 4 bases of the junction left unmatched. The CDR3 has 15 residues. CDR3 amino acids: CASSALAGVYNEQFF. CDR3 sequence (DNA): TGTGCCAGCAGTGCGCTAGCGGGGGTGTACAATGAGCAGTTCTTC.

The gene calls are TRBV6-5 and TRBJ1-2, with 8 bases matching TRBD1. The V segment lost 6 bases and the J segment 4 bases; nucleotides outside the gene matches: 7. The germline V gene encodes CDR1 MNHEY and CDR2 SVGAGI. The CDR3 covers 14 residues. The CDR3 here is CASSHGTGAYGYTF. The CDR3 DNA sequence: TGTGCCAGCAGCCACGGGACAGGAGCCTATGGCTACACCTTC.